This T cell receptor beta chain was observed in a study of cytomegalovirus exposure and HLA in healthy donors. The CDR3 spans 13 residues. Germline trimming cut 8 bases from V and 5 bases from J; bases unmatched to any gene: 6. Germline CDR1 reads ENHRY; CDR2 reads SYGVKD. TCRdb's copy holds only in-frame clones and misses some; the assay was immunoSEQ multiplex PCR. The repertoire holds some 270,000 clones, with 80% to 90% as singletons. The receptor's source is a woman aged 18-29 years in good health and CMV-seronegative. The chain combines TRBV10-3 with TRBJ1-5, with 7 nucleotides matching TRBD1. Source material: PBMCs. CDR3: CAIGADRDQPQHF. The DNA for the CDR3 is TGTGCCATCGGAGCTGACAGGGATCAGCCCCAGCATTTT.